The clone carrying this TCR beta chain was found a few times. Germline V gene sequence: CDR1 SEHNR, CDR2 FQNEAQ (reference sequence). The CDR3 covers 14 residues. V was cut by 6 bases and J by 8 bases, with 14 bases left in between. These data belong to a study of blood T cell repertoires in COVID-19. Study overall: Samples taken during acute and convalescent COVID-19 were collected in the United States, Italy and Spain. From T cells, B-cell-depleted T cells, or PBMCs came the material, which was cDNA or gDNA.

Authors' processing steps: By means of reference gene primer amplification, nucleated cell counts were estimated. This table comes from immunoSEQ multiplex PCR, and its TCRdb copy is limited to in-frame clones, with some not included. V and J calls and clone size are those listed in that table; D and trimming were worked out from the DNA. Here the sample spans roughly 120,000 clones, less than 75% being singletons. The sequencing input was peripheral blood. This sequence originates from a human donor with acute or convalescent COVID-19. The donor label of this sample is uncertain. This rearrangement joins TRBV7-9 to TRBJ1-6; no reliable D call. The CDR3 here is CASRPPGRDSPLHF. CDR3 sequence (DNA): TGTGCCAGCAGACCACCCGGGAGGGATTCACCCCTCCACTTT.